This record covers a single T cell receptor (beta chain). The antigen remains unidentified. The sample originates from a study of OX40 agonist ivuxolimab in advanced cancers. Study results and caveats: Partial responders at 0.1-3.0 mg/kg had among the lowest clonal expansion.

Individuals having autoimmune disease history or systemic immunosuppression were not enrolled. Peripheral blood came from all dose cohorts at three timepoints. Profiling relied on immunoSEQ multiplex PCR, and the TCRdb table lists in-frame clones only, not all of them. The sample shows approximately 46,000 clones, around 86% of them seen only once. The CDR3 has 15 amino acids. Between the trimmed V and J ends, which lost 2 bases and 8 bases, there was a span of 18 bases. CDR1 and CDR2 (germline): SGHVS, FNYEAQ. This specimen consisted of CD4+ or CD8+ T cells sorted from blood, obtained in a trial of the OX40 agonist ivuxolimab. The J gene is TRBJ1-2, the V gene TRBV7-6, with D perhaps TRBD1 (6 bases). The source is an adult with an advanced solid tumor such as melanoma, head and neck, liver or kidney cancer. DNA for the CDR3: TGTGCCAGCAGCTTAAGTTATCGGGGGGCGCAGGGCTACACCTTC. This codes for CASSLSYRGAQGYTF.